This T cell receptor (beta chain) was recorded in a study of shared clonotypes between healthy human individuals. Study at large: The study used three CD4 naive, three CD4 memory, two CD8 naive and one CD8 memory plate per donor. Notes on the study in general: Clonotypes shared by all four sorted-subset donors had higher generation probabilities than non-shared clonotypes. At large depth, rarefaction still showed sorted-subset sequencing to be incomplete.

Using immunoSEQ multiplex PCR, the repertoire was profiled, and TCRdb retains in-frame clones only, with some absent. The table shows about 2.1 million clones, with about 94% occurring only once. Details on this clone: Its target is unknown.

The germline gives CDR1 MNHEY, CDR2 SMNVEV (reference sequence). CDR3 length: 12 amino acids. The ends were cut back, 7 bases at V and 4 bases at J, with 8 bases in the middle. Naive CD8 cells comprised CD45RO-negative, CCR7-positively selected cells, excluding terminally differentiated effector memory CD45RA+ cells. Only Caucasian adults living in Nashville, Tennessee served as donors. Sequencing was performed on naive CD8+ T cells from PBMCs. The chain recombines TRBV27 with TRBJ2-1; D might be TRBD2 (6 bases). This receptor was taken from a man younger than 30 in good health. Some clones in this sample may be carry-over from other donors' samples. In DNA, the CDR3 is TGTGCCAGCATTGGGGGGTACAATGAGCAGTTCTTC. Its translation: CASIGGYNEQFF.